The next 18 T cell receptor beta chains were all read from a single sample in a study of radiation and T cells in renal cell carcinoma. The assay was immunoSEQ multiplex PCR, and TCRdb's table has in-frame clones only and misses some. Of 130,000 to 150,000 clones listed, about 88% were seen once; the top ten hold around 4%. Noted time point: baseline pretreatment blood. Treatment denoted: 15 Gy SBRT to primary tumor, nephrectomy 4 weeks later. Sequenced here: blood, sampled from a patient whose treatment included radiotherapy and nephrectomy. These receptors were collected from an older woman with renal cell carcinoma.

The chain combines TRBV29-1 with TRBJ1-1; D is unclear. V was shortened by 3 bases and J by 1 base, with 9 bases between the two germline ends. The germline V gene encodes CDR1 SQVTM and CDR2 ANQGSEA. The CDR3 sequence is 13 residues long. This CDR3 reads CSVEGSANTEAFF. The CDR3 DNA sequence: TGCAGCGTTGAGGGGTCGGCGAACACTGAAGCTTTCTTT. The whole variable domain, filled in from reference TRBV29-1 and TRBJ1-1, reads SAVISQKPSRDICQRGTSLTIQCQVDSQVTMMFWYRQQPGQSLTLIATANQGSEATYESGFVIDKFPISRPNLTFSTLTVSNMSPEDSSIYLCSVEGSANTEAFFGQGTRLTVV.

This clone was counted a single time. The same CDR3 can be traced to other DNA sequences in this sample. This chain uses TRBV20-1 with TRBJ1-2; no reliable D call. V lost 6 bases to trimming and J lost 1 base, with 6 bases between them. This CDR3 region has 11 residues. Per germline, CDR1 DFQATT and CDR2 SNEGSKA (reference sequence). CDR3 in amino acids: CSAPGNYGYTF. The CDR3 region has the DNA TGCAGTGCCCCGGGTAACTATGGCTACACCTTC.

This clone was counted a single time. The chain has TRBV5-1 and TRBJ1-1; D gene ambiguous. Germline V gene lookup returns CDR1 SGHRS and CDR2 YFSETQ. The CDR3 is made up of 14 amino acids. Trimming took 0 bases from V and 1 from J, leaving 7 bases between them. The chain's CDR3 is CASSLDPGNTEAFF. In nucleotides, the CDR3 is TGCGCCAGCAGCTTGGATCCCGGGAACACTGAAGCTTTCTTT. Full variable domain (outside the CDR3, taken from reference TRBV5-1 and TRBJ1-1): KAGVTQTPRYLIKTRGQQVTLSCSPISGHRSVSWYQQTPGQGLQFLFEYFSETQRNKGNFPGRFSGRQFSNSRSEMNVSTLELGDSALYLCASSLDPGNTEAFFGQGTRLTVV.

The genes are TRBV9 and TRBJ2-2; D is unresolved. Germline loops: CDR1 SGDLS, CDR2 YYNGEE. CDR3 size: 14 residues. The ends were cut back, 5 bases at V and 3 bases at J, with 11 bases in the middle. The CDR3 reads CASRSLGDTGELFF. DNA for the CDR3: TGTGCCAGCAGATCACTGGGCGACACCGGGGAGCTGTTTTTT.

This chain links TRBV5-5 with TRBJ2-1; 13 nucleotides align to TRBD2. The length of the CDR3 is 18 residues. V lost 1 base and J lost 3; bases outside the gene matches: 7. From germline, CDR1 is SGHKS and CDR2 YYEKEE (reference sequence). CDR3 sequence (DNA): TGTGCCAGCAGCTTGCTGACTAGCGGGGGGTTGCTCTACAATGAGCAGTTCTTC. Translating gives CASSLLTSGGLLYNEQFF.

V gene TRBV7-2 combines with J gene TRBJ2-7, with TRBD1 matching 9 bases. V lost 2 bases and J lost 3; bases outside the gene matches: 8. CDR1 is SGHTA, CDR2 FQGNSA, per germline. The CDR3 runs to 16 residues. The DNA for the CDR3 is TGTGCCAGCAGCTTACCTCCGCTGGGACAGGGCTACGAGCAGTACTTC. Its translation is CASSLPPLGQGYEQYF.

The rearrangement links TRBV5-4 to TRBJ2-2, with D uncertain. Deletions cut 4 bases from V and 4 bases from J, with 11 bases between. The CDR3 spans 14 residues. CDR1 is SGHNT and CDR2 is YYREEE in the germline V gene (reference sequence). The CDR3 loop reads CASSPNPSTGELFF. In DNA form, the CDR3 reads TGTGCCAGCAGCCCAAACCCTAGCACCGGGGAGCTGTTTTTT.

The rearrangement uses TRBV4-2 and TRBJ2-1; 11 bases are shared with TRBD2. Germline-derived CDR1 and CDR2 are LGHNA and YNFKEQ. This CDR3 is 18 amino acids long. The V gene end was trimmed by 0 bases and the J gene end by 4 bases; junction bases not matched to a gene: 8. CDR3 sequence (DNA): TGTGCCAGCAGCCAAGACCAGGTTACTAGCGGGGGTTACAATGAGCAGTTCTTC. Protein: CASSQDQVTSGGYNEQFF.

V is TRBV6-1 and J is TRBJ2-7; 7 bases are shared with TRBD1. CDR3 length: 13 amino acids. Germline CDR1 reads MNHNS; CDR2 reads SASEGT. After removal of 5 bases from V and 2 bases from J, the junction contained 3 bases not matched to a gene. The CDR3 protein is CASSSDRAYEQYF. In DNA form, the CDR3 reads TGTGCCAGCAGTTCTGACAGGGCCTACGAGCAGTACTTC.

This clone occurred once. The chain employs TRBV27 and TRBJ2-7; tentative D call: TRBD1 (6 bases). CDR3 length: 15 residues. Germline CDR1 is MNHEY and CDR2 is SMNVEV (reference sequence). The V gene lost 0 bases and the J gene lost 5 bases, with 14 bases spanning the gap. The CDR3 protein is CASSLSAGAPHEQYF. The DNA for the CDR3 is TGTGCCAGCAGTTTATCGGCAGGGGCCCCCCACGAGCAGTACTTC.

This chain connects TRBV6-5 to TRBJ1-2, with D possibly TRBD1 on 6 matching bases. CDR1 is MNHEY and CDR2 is SVGAGI in the germline V gene. This CDR3 spans 15 amino acids. The V end lost 3 bases, the J end lost 3 bases, and 14 bases lay between the germline ends. The CDR3 region is CASSYRSSGDYGYTF. The CDR3, as DNA: TGTGCCAGCAGTTATCGATCCTCAGGGGACTATGGCTACACCTTC.

The V gene is TRBV19, the J gene TRBJ2-7, with D tentatively TRBD1 (6 bases). CDR3 length equals 16 residues. V lost 3 bases and J 0 bases, leaving 15 bases between the germline ends. From germline, CDR1 is LNHDA and CDR2 SQIVND (reference sequence). The CDR3 is CASSISSGTPSYEQYF. The DNA for the CDR3 is TGTGCCAGTAGTATCAGTTCAGGGACACCCTCCTACGAGCAGTACTTC.

The chain is built from TRBV6-5 and TRBJ1-6; D gene unclear. V was trimmed by 6 bases and J by 1 base, leaving 10 bases between them. This CDR3 comprises 15 residues. Germline CDR1 MNHEY, CDR2 SVGAGI. The CDR3, as DNA: TGTGCCAGCAGAATAGAGGGTTCCTATAATTCACCCCTCCACTTT. It translates to CASRIEGSYNSPLHF.

The chain employs TRBV2 and TRBJ2-5; 12 positions agree with TRBD2. Germline assignment: CDR1 SNHLY and CDR2 FYNNEI. The CDR3 covers 15 residues. Trimming cost V 5 bases and J 5 bases; bases outside gene matches: 6. CDR3 sequence: CASSQTGTSGETQYF. For the CDR3, the DNA is TGTGCCAGCAGTCAAACCGGGACTAGCGGGGAGACCCAGTACTTC.

This chain joins TRBV10-3 and TRBJ1-1, with a tentative D call TRBD1 (5 bases). Germline CDR1 and CDR2: ENHRY and SYGVKD. This CDR3 region has 14 residues. The germline V and J ends were trimmed by 4 bases and 3 bases, with 12 bases remaining between them. The CDR3 coding sequence is TGTGCCATCAGTGGGGGGGTCGGGGACACTGAAGCTTTCTTT. It specifies CAISGGVGDTEAFF.

Written as DNA, the CDR3 is TGTGCCAGCAGCTTGTATGGACAGGGGAATTCACCCCTCCACTTT. Its translation is CASSLYGQGNSPLHF. The gene calls are TRBV5-4 and TRBJ1-6, with 9 bases that match TRBD1. CDR3 length equals 15 residues. The germline V gene has CDR1 SGHNT and CDR2 YYREEE (reference sequence). V trimming: 1 base; J trimming: 7 bases; junction bases outside the gene matches: 3.

The chain carries TRBV7-2 and TRBJ2-1, with a possible D match to TRBD1 (5 bases). This CDR3 has 13 amino acids. The germline V gene has CDR1 SGHTA and CDR2 FQGNSA. The V end was cut by 0 bases, the J end by 8 bases, with 8 bases between. The CDR3 reads CASSLAQGHEQFF. The CDR3 DNA sequence: TGTGCCAGCAGCTTAGCGCAGGGCCATGAGCAGTTCTTC.

The chain links TRBV6-6 to TRBJ1-6; possibly TRBD1 for D (6 bases). This CDR3 comprises 14 residues. CDR1 is MNHNY, CDR2 SVGAGI, per germline (reference sequence). The V gene lost 5 bases and the J gene lost 5 bases, with 10 bases spanning the gap. The CDR3 loop reads CASSGRTDNSPLHF. As DNA, the CDR3 is TGTGCCAGCAGTGGACGGACAGATAATTCACCCCTCCACTTT.